The T cell receptor beta chain under discussion was sequenced for a study of identical twins. Study-level points and caveats: High-abundance cord blood beta clonotypes had fewer insertions; memory repertoires showed none. Conclusions were drawn cross-sectionally by statistical analysis, without following the same donors.

This clonotype has a handful of counts. The antigen remains undetermined. Looked up from germline, CDR1 is SGHRS and CDR2 is YFSETQ. CDR3 size: 15 residues. The V segment lost 3 bases and the J segment 5 bases; nucleotides outside the gene matches: 3. TCRdb processed the 5' RACE reads anew with MiXCR; each CDR3 protein has one entry. The sample consists of about 550,000 distinct CDR3 sequences, about a fifth of them appearing once. These data were likewise used in another study, on yellow fever vaccine responses in identical twins.

The TCR was taken from a woman aged 18-29 years in good health. The rearrangement joins TRBV5-1 to TRBJ2-1, with 12 positions matching TRBD2. The specimen was CD4+ T cells sorted from blood. CDR3 in amino acids: CASSYRLAGDNEQFF. In DNA form, the CDR3 reads TGCGCCAGCAGCTACCGACTAGCGGGAGACAATGAGCAGTTCTTC.